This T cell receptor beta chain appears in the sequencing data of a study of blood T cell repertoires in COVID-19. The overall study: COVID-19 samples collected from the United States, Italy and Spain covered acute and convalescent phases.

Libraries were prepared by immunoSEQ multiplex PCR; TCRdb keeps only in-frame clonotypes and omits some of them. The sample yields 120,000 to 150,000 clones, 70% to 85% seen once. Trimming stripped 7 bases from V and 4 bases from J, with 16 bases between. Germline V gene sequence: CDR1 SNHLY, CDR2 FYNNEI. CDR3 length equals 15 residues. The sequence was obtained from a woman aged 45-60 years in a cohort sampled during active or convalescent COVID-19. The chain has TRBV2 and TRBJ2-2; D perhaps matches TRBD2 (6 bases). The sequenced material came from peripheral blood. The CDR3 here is CASKPATRGTGELFF. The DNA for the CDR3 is TGTGCCAGCAAGCCGGCGACTAGAGGCACCGGGGAGCTGTTTTTT.